This T cell receptor (beta chain) was sequenced for a study of radiotherapy plus CTLA-4 blockade in lung cancer. Only in-frame clones appear in the TCRdb table, and some are missing; sequencing was by immunoSEQ multiplex PCR. The sample yields around 80,000 clones, around 78% seen once. The source was peripheral blood, collected from a patient treated with radiotherapy plus ipilimumab. The source of this sequence is a human donor with non-small cell lung cancer whose response to radiotherapy plus ipilimumab could not be evaluated. Some clones in this sample may be carry-over from other donors' samples.

The CDR3 sequence: CATSRGGQGAGWYF. DNA for the CDR3: TGTGCCACCAGCAGAGGGGGACAGGGAGCTGGGTGGTACTTC. The chain recombines TRBV15 with TRBJ2-5; TRBD1 matches 9 bases. The CDR3 loop spans 14 amino acids. In germline, CDR1 is LNHNV, CDR2 YYDKDF (reference sequence). V dropped 1 base and J dropped 13; count of bases not matched to a gene: 10.